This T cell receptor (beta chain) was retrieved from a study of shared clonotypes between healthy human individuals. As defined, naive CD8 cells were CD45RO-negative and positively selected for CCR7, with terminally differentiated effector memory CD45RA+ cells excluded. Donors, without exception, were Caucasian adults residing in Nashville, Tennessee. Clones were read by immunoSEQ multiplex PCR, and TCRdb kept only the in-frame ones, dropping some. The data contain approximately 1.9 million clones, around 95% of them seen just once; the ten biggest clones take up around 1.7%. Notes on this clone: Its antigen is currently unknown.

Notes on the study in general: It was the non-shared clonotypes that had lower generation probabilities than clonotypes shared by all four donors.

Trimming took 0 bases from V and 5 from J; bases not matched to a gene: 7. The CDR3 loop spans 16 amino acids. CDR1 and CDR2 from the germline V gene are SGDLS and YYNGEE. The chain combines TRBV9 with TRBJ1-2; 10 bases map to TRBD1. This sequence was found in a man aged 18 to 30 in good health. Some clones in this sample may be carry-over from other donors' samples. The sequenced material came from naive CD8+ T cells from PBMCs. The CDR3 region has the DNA TGTGCCAGCAGCGTAGGTTGGACAGGGGGGAAATATGGCTACACCTTC. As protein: CASSVGWTGGKYGYTF.